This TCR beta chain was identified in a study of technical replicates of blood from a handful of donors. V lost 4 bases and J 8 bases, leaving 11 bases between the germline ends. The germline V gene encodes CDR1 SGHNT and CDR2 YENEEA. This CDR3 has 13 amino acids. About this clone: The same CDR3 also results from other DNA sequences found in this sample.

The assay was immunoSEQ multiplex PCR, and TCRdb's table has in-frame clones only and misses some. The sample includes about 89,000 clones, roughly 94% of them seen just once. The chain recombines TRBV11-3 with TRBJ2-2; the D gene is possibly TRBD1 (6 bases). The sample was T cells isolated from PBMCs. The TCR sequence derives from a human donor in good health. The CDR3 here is CASSSRGAGELFF. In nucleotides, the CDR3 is TGTGCCAGCAGCTCCAGGGGTGCGGGGGAGCTGTTTTTT. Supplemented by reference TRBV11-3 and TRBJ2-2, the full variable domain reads EAGVVQSPRYKIIEKKQPVAFWCNPISGHNTLYWYLQNLGQGPELLIRYENEEAVDDSQLPKDRFSAERLKGVDSTLKIQPAELGDSAVYLCASSSRGAGELFFGEGSRLTVL.